Presented here are 7 T cell receptor beta chains from one specimen sequenced in a study of cytomegalovirus exposure and HLA in healthy donors. This table comes from immunoSEQ multiplex PCR, and its TCRdb copy is limited to in-frame clones, with some not included. In the table there are some 150,000 clones, approximately 90% of which are singletons. Sequenced sample: PBMCs. These receptors were obtained from a man aged 18 to 30 in good health and CMV-seronegative.

J is TRBJ2-2 and V is TRBV4-1, with a tentative D call TRBD1 (5 bases). V lost 3 bases to trimming and J lost 5 bases, with 19 bases between them. The CDR3 has 17 amino acids. Germline V gene data show CDR1 as MGHRA and CDR2 as YSYEKL. CDR3 sequence (DNA): TGCGCCAGCAGCCAGGCAGGGCGGTACGGCCGAACCGGGGAGCTGTTTTTT. It specifies CASSQAGRYGRTGELFF.

This clone showed up just once. CDR3 residues: CASVSGSGSYEQYF. CDR3 nucleotide sequence: TGTGCCAGCGTCAGCGGGAGCGGATCCTACGAGCAGTACTTC. V and J are TRBV2 and TRBJ2-7, with 8 bases matching TRBD2. V was clipped by 8 bases and J by 1 base; unmatched bases: 7. Germline CDR1 and CDR2: SNHLY and FYNNEI. There are 14 residues in the CDR3.

Details on this clone: This sample includes further DNA sequences coding for the same CDR3. This sequence joins TRBV4-1 and TRBJ2-5; 9 bases are a match to TRBD1. Trimming cost V 4 bases and J 1 base; bases outside gene matches: 4. The CDR3 is 15 residues long. Germline-derived CDR1 and CDR2 are MGHRA and YSYEKL. CDR3 sequence (DNA): TGCGCCAGCAGCCCAACGGACAGGGGCCAAGAGACCCAGTACTTC. Translation gives CASSPTDRGQETQYF.

The chain couples TRBV7-9 to TRBJ1-1, with D unresolved. The length of the CDR3 is 13 residues. Germline values: CDR1 SEHNR, CDR2 FQNEAQ (reference sequence). Trimming removed 8 bases from V and 1 base from J, with 11 bases in between. The CDR3 loop is CASGLIANTEAFF. CDR3 sequence (DNA): TGTGCCAGCGGACTCATAGCGAACACTGAAGCTTTCTTT. Full variable domain (rest looked up from reference TRBV7-9 and TRBJ1-1): DTGVSQNPRHKITKRGQNVTFRCDPISEHNRLYWYRQTLGQGPEFLTYFQNEAQLEKSRLLSDRFSAERPKGSFSTLEIQRTEQGDSAMYLCASGLIANTEAFFGQGTRLTVV.

The chain combines TRBV6-5 with TRBJ2-2; D uncertain. This CDR3 contains 13 residues. In germline, CDR1 is MNHEY, CDR2 SVGAGI. Trimming stripped 2 bases from V and 7 bases from J, with 8 bases between. CDR3 sequence reads: CASSYEAVGELFF. The CDR3 DNA reads as TGTGCCAGCAGTTACGAGGCGGTCGGGGAGCTGTTTTTT.

This clone has only a few counts. V is TRBV6-5 and J is TRBJ1-2; 7 bases align to TRBD1. This CDR3 comprises 14 residues. V gave up 6 bases and J gave up 5 bases; unmatched junction bases: 9. The germline gives CDR1 MNHEY, CDR2 SVGAGI. Written as DNA, the CDR3 is TGTGCCAGCAGCGAGACAGGGAGATCATATGGCTACACCTTC. This codes for CASSETGRSYGYTF.

The V call is TRBV28, the J call TRBJ2-1, with TRBD2 matching 8 bases. Germline V gene sequence: CDR1 MDHEN, CDR2 SYDVKM. V lost 5 bases to trimming and J lost 10 bases; unmatched junction nucleotides: 4. The CDR3 spans 12 residues. In DNA form, the CDR3 reads TGTGCCAGCAGTGGGACTAGGATCGAGCAGTTCTTC. Translated, it gives CASSGTRIEQFF.